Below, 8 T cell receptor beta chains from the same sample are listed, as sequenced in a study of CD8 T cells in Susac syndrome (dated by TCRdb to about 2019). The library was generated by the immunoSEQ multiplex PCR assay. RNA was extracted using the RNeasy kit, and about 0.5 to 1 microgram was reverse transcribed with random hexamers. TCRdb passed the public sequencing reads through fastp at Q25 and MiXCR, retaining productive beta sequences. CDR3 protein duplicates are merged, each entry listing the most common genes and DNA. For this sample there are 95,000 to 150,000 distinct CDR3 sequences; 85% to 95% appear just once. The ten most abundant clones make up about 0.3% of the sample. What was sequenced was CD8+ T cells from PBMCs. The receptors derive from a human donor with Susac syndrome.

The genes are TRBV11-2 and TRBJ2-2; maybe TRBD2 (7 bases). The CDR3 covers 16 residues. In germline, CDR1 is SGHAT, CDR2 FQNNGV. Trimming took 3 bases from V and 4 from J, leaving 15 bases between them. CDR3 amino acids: CASSLGGGWGTGELFF. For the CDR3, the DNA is TGTGCCAGCAGCTTGGGAGGGGGATGGGGCACCGGGGAGCTGTTTTTT. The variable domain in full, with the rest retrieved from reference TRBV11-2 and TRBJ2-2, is EAGVAQSPRYKIIEKRQSVAFWCNPISGHATLYWYQQILGQGPKLLIQFQNNGVVDDSQLPKDRFSAERLKGVDSTLKIQPAKLEDSAVYLCASSLGGGWGTGELFFGEGSRLTVL.

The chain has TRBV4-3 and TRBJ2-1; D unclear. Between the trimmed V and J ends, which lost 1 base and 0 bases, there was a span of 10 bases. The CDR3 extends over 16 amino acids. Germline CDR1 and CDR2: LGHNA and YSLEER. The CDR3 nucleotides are TGCGCCAGCAGCCAAGTCCTAGGAAGCTCCTACAATGAGCAGTTCTTC. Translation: CASSQVLGSSYNEQFF.

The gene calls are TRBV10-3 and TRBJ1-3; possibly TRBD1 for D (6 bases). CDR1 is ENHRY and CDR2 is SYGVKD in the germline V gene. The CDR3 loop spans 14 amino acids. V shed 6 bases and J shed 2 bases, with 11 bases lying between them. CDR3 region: CAISRGTTGNTIYF. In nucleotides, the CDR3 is TGTGCCATCAGCCGCGGGACAACTGGAAACACCATATATTTT.

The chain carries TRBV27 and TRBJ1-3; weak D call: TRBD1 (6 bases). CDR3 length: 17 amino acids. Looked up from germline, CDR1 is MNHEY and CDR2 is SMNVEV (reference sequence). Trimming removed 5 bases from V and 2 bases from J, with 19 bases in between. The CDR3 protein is CASSPHPTQGTGNTIYF. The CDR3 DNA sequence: TGTGCCAGCAGTCCGCATCCCACACAGGGAACTGGAAACACCATATATTTT.

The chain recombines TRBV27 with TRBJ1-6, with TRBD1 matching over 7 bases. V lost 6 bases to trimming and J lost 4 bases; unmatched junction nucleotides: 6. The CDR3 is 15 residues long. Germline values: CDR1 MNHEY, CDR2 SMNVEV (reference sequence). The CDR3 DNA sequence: TGTGCCAGCAGGGAAGACAGGGATTATAATTCACCCCTCCACTTT. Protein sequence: CASREDRDYNSPLHF.

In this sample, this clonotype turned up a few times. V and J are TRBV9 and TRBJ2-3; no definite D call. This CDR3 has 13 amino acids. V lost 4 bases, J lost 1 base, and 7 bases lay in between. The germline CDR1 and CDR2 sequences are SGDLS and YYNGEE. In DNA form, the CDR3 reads TGTGCCAGCAGCCGGACGCGCACAGATACGCAGTATTTT. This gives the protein CASSRTRTDTQYF.

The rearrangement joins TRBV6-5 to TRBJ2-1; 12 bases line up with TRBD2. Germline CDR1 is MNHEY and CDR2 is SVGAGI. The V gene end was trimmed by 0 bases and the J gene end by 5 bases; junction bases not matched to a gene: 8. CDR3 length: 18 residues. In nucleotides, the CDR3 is TGTGCCAGCAGTTACTCGCCTAGCGGGGGGGCCAGGGACAATGAGCAGTTCTTC. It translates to CASSYSPSGGARDNEQFF.

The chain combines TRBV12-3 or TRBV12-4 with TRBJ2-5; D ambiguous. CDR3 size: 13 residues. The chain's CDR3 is CLSSKVEGGTQYF. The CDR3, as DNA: TGTCTCAGCAGTAAGGTGGAAGGTGGAACCCAGTACTTC.